This passage covers 10 T cell receptor beta chains from one sample sequenced in a study of glioma-infiltrating T cells after dendritic cell vaccination. The sample's time point: after dendritic cell vaccination, including at tumor progression/relapse. Method: immunoSEQ multiplex PCR; TCRdb's copy keeps in-frame clones and lacks some. Of tens of thousands of clones listed, 75% to 90% are singletons. The sequences come from blood, collected after dendritic cell vaccination. The receptors were gathered from a human donor with glioblastoma.

This clone was counted a few times. The chain has TRBV5-8 and TRBJ1-2, with TRBD1 identical over 9 bases. Germline V lookup: CDR1 SGHTS, CDR2 YDEGEE. The junction had 4 bases not matched to a gene; V was cut back by 4 bases and J by 3 bases. The CDR3 totals 14 residues. CDR3 sequence (DNA): TGTGCCAGCAGCCAGGGACAGGGCTACTATGGCTACACCTTC. Translating it yields CASSQGQGYYGYTF.

CDR3 residues: CSVGGRGALHGELFF. The CDR3 coding sequence is TGCAGCGTTGGCGGACGGGGGGCGCTTCACGGGGAGCTGTTTTTT. The chain links TRBV29-1 to TRBJ2-2; a possible D gene is TRBD2 (7 bases). V was cut by 4 bases and J by 7 bases, with 19 bases left in between. CDR1 and CDR2 (germline): SQVTM, ANQGSEA. There are 15 residues in the CDR3.

The chain joins TRBV28 to TRBJ2-3; 12 bases are a match to TRBD2. Trimming removed 3 bases from V and 3 bases from J; junction bases left unmatched: 16. The CDR3 length is 20 residues. Germline CDR1 MDHEN, CDR2 SYDVKM. The CDR3 region is CASSFSLSLTSGRLTDTQYF. The CDR3 nucleotides are TGTGCCAGCAGTTTCTCACTCTCCCTGACTAGCGGGAGACTTACAGATACGCAGTATTTT.

The chain is built from TRBV7-4 and TRBJ2-5, with 7 positions matching TRBD2. Germline V CDR1 and CDR2: SGHVT, SQSDAQ. This CDR3 region has 17 residues. Trimming removed 3 bases from V and 4 bases from J; junction bases left unmatched: 14. In nucleotides, the CDR3 is TGTGCCAGCAGCTTTCGTGAGAGCGGGGCGTTCATAGAGACCCAGTACTTC. Amino acid sequence: CASSFRESGAFIETQYF.

This CDR3 is CASSPSATGLLGNSPLHF. The CDR3 DNA reads TGCGCCAGCAGCCCCTCTGCAACCGGACTTCTAGGGAATTCACCCCTCCACTTT. The chain has TRBV4-3 and TRBJ1-6, with unresolved D. CDR1 and CDR2 (germline): LGHNA, YSLEER. Trimming took 4 bases from V and 7 from J, leaving 23 bases between them. The CDR3 totals 18 residues.

This clone has only a few counts. The chain links TRBV6-4 to TRBJ2-3, with D possibly being TRBD2 (5 bases). The V end lost 2 bases, the J end lost 0 bases, and 9 bases lay between the germline ends. Germline loops: CDR1 MRHNA, CDR2 SNTAGT. The CDR3 totals 15 residues. The CDR3 protein is CASSDVASSTDTQYF. The CDR3 bases are TGTGCCAGCAGTGACGTAGCGTCTAGCACAGATACGCAGTATTTT.

The V and J genes are TRBV7-6 and TRBJ2-2; TRBD2 matches 13 bases. CDR1 and CDR2 (germline): SGHVS, FNYEAQ. The CDR3 loop spans 16 amino acids. Germline trimming cut 3 bases from V and 5 bases from J; bases unmatched to any gene: 3. CDR3 nucleotides: TGTGCCAGCAGCTTGGGGACTAGCGGGACGACCGGGGAGCTGTTTTTT. Its translation is CASSLGTSGTTGELFF.

The chain has TRBV18 and TRBJ1-1; TRBD1 matches at 7 bases. Germline V gene sequence: CDR1 KGHSH, CDR2 LQKENI. This CDR3 is 12 amino acids long. V lost 6 bases to trimming and J lost 8 bases; unmatched junction nucleotides: 6. The CDR3 nucleotides are TGTGCCAGCTCCCCTACAGGGGTAGAAGCTTTCTTT. Translated, it gives CASSPTGVEAFF.

V gene TRBV27 combines with J gene TRBJ2-7; D is possibly TRBD2 (5 bases). The V gene's germline CDR1 is MNHEY and CDR2 SMNVEV (reference sequence). With 2 bases removed from V and 0 bases from J, the gap between germline ends came to 11 bases. The CDR3 runs 15 residues. CDR3 region: CASSLVTGSSYEQYF. The DNA of the CDR3 is TGTGCCAGCAGTTTAGTGACGGGGAGCTCCTACGAGCAGTACTTC.

The genes are TRBV5-4 and TRBJ1-5; the D gene is possibly TRBD1 (6 bases). Germline CDR1 is SGHNT and CDR2 is YYREEE (reference sequence). The CDR3 is made up of 14 amino acids. V was shortened by 3 bases and J by 3 bases, with 10 bases between the two germline ends. CDR3 bases: TGTGCCAGCAGCTCCGGACAGAACAATCAGCCCCAGCATTTT. Its translation is CASSSGQNNQPQHF.